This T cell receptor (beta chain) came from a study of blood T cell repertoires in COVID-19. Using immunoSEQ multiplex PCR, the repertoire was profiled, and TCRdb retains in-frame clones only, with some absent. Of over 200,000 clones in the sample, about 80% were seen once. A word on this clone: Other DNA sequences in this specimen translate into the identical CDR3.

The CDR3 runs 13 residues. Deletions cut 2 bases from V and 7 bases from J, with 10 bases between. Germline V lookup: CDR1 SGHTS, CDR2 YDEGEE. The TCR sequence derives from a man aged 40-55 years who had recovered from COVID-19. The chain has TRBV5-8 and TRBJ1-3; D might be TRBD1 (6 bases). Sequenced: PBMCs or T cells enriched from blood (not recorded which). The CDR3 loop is CASSFRGGNTIYF. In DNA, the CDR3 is TGTGCCAGCAGCTTCAGGGGCGGGAACACCATATATTTT. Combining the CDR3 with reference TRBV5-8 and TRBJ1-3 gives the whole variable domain EAGVTQSPTHLIKTRGQQATLRCSPISGHTSVYWYQQALGLGLQFLLWYDEGEERNRGNFPPRFSGRQFPNYSSELNVNALELEDSALYLCASSFRGGNTIYFGEGSWLTVV.